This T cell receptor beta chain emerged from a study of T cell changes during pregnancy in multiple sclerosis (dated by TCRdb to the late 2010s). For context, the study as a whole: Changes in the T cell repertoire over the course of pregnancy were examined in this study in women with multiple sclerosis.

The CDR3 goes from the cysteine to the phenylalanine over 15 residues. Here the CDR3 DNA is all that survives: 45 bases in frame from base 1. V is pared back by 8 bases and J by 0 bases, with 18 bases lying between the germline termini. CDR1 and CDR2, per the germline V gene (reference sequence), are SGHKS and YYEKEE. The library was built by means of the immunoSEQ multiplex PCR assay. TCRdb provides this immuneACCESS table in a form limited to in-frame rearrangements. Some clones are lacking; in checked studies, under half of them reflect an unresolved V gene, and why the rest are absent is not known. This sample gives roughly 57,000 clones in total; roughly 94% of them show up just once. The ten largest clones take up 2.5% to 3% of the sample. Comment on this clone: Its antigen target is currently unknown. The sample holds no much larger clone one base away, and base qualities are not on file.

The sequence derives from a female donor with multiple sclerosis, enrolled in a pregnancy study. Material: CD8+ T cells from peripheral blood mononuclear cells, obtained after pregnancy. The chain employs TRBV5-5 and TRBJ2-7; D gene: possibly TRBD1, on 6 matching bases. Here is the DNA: TGTGCCAGACCCCCAGGCAGGGGAATCTCCTACGAGCAGTACTTC. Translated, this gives CARPPGRGISYEQYF.